Shown below are 32 T cell receptor beta chains from a single sample sequenced in a study of shared clonotypes between healthy human individuals. Naive CD8 cells lacked CD45RO, underwent positive selection for CCR7 and left out terminally differentiated effector memory CD45RA+ cells. TCRdb's copy holds only in-frame clones and misses some; the assay was immunoSEQ multiplex PCR. Found here are about 1.9 million clones, around 93% of them singletons; the top ten hold under 2%. Sequenced sample: naive CD8+ T cells from PBMCs. These receptors were taken from a man aged 18-30 years in good health. Some clones in this sample may be carry-over from other donors' samples.

The chain joins TRBV27 to TRBJ2-2, with D unclear. CDR1 is MNHEY, CDR2 SMNVEV, per germline (reference sequence). The V gene lost 4 bases and the J gene lost 7 bases, with 10 bases spanning the gap. This CDR3 is built from 13 residues. The CDR3 protein is CASSSMAIGELFF. The DNA of the CDR3 is TGTGCCAGCAGTTCAATGGCGATCGGGGAGCTGTTTTTT.

A single count supports this clone. This rearrangement joins TRBV5-6 to TRBJ2-7; D perhaps matches TRBD2 (5 bases). CDR3 length: 12 amino acids. Germline CDR1 SGHDT, CDR2 YYEEEE. The V end lost 0 bases, the J end lost 5 bases, and 6 bases lay between the germline ends. CDR3 sequence (DNA): TGTGCCAGCAGCTTGGAGGGAGACGAGCAGTACTTC. Translating gives CASSLEGDEQYF.

The chain recombines TRBV27 with TRBJ2-3; no firm D call. V shed 1 base and J shed 2 bases, with 10 bases lying between them. This CDR3 is 15 amino acids long. CDR1 and CDR2 from the germline V gene are MNHEY and SMNVEV (reference sequence). CDR3 sequence: CASSLFNSFTDTQYF. Here the CDR3 DNA reads TGTGCCAGCAGTTTATTCAACAGTTTCACAGATACGCAGTATTTT.

Of note for this clone: The identical CDR3 is also encoded by other nucleotide sequences in the sample. The gene calls are TRBV28 and TRBJ1-5; possibly TRBD1 for D (5 bases). Germline CDR1 is MDHEN and CDR2 is SYDVKM. CDR3 length equals 15 residues. V was trimmed by 3 bases and J by 2 bases, leaving 11 bases between them. The CDR3 reads CASSFQGRGNQPQHF. The CDR3 coding sequence is TGTGCCAGCAGTTTCCAGGGACGGGGCAATCAGCCCCAGCATTTT.

In the case of this clone: This specimen includes other DNA sequences encoding the same CDR3. This rearrangement joins TRBV7-9 to TRBJ2-7; 8 bases agree with TRBD1. CDR1 is SEHNR, CDR2 FQNEAQ, per germline (reference sequence). V shed 5 bases and J 3 bases; nucleotides not matched to a gene: 3. The CDR3 has 13 residues. CDR3 residues: CASSHDRGYEQYF. The CDR3 coding sequence is TGTGCCAGCAGCCATGACAGGGGCTACGAGCAGTACTTC.

The rearrangement uses TRBV7-9 and TRBJ1-6, with unresolved D. Trimming removed 8 bases at V and 9 bases at J, with 11 bases between. CDR1 is SEHNR, CDR2 FQNEAQ, per germline (reference sequence). This CDR3 contains 12 residues. The CDR3 sequence: CASASGGSPLHF. Written as DNA, the CDR3 is TGTGCCAGCGCCTCCGGAGGTTCACCCCTCCACTTT.

This sequence joins TRBV9 and TRBJ1-2; 10 nucleotides agree with TRBD1. The CDR3 runs to 15 residues. The germline gives CDR1 SGDLS, CDR2 YYNGEE. After removal of 5 bases from V and 2 bases from J, the junction contained 6 bases not matched to a gene. CDR3 loop: CASSGGQGRNYGYTF. The DNA for the CDR3 is TGTGCCAGCAGTGGGGGACAGGGGAGGAACTATGGCTACACCTTC.

This chain joins TRBV7-9 and TRBJ2-1; 10 positions match TRBD2. Germline lookup yields CDR1 SEHNR and CDR2 FQNEAQ (reference sequence). The CDR3 has 16 residues. After removal of 5 bases from V and 7 bases from J, the junction contained 11 bases not matched to a gene. CDR3 sequence reads: CASSGGAGGPLNEQFF. CDR3 coding DNA: TGTGCCAGCAGCGGGGGAGCGGGAGGGCCTTTGAATGAGCAGTTCTTC.

The genes are TRBV28 and TRBJ1-2, with TRBD1 as a possible D gene (6 bases). Germline-derived CDR1 and CDR2 are MDHEN and SYDVKM. This CDR3 has 15 amino acids. V lost 7 bases and J 7 bases, leaving 22 bases between the germline ends. The DNA for the CDR3 is TGTGCCAGCACTGTAAGGGACACAAGCTATCGTGGCTACACCTTC. Its protein product is CASTVRDTSYRGYTF.

The chain employs TRBV7-9 and TRBJ1-1; D gene uncertain. Trimming removed 5 bases from V and 1 base from J, with 11 bases in between. This CDR3 contains 14 residues. Looked up from germline, CDR1 is SEHNR and CDR2 is FQNEAQ (reference sequence). The CDR3 loop reads CASSDAFTNTEAFF. Here the CDR3 DNA reads TGTGCCAGCAGCGACGCCTTTACGAACACTGAAGCTTTCTTT. Using reference TRBV7-9 and TRBJ1-1 for the parts outside the CDR3, the full variable domain is DTGVSQNPRHKITKRGQNVTFRCDPISEHNRLYWYRQTLGQGPEFLTYFQNEAQLEKSRLLSDRFSAERPKGSFSTLEIQRTEQGDSAMYLCASSDAFTNTEAFFGQGTRLTVV.

This chain connects TRBV5-6 to TRBJ2-5, with TRBD1 as a possible D gene (6 bases). Deletions cut 0 bases from V and 5 bases from J, with 14 bases between. CDR1 is SGHDT and CDR2 is YYEEEE in the germline V gene. The CDR3 spans 15 residues. Written as DNA, the CDR3 is TGTGCCAGCAGCTTGGCCCAGGGGTTGAGGGAGACCCAGTACTTC. It translates to CASSLAQGLRETQYF.

The gene calls are TRBV27 and TRBJ1-2; maybe TRBD1 (5 bases). This CDR3 has 15 amino acids. Germline assignment: CDR1 MNHEY and CDR2 SMNVEV (reference sequence). V gave up 8 bases and J gave up 0 bases, with 16 bases separating them. The CDR3 nucleotides are TGTGCCAGCGGATGGGACGCCCAAGCTAACTATGGCTACACCTTC. Amino acids: CASGWDAQANYGYTF.

This clone was seen once. The chain joins TRBV7-9 to TRBJ1-2; 9 bases agree with TRBD1. Losses at the gene ends were 5 bases for V and 4 bases for J; bases not matched to a gene: 5. The germline gives CDR1 SEHNR, CDR2 FQNEAQ (reference sequence). The CDR3 covers 14 residues. CDR3 DNA sequence: TGTGCCAGCAGCCTGACAGGGGGAGGCTATGGCTACACCTTC. It codes for CASSLTGGGYGYTF.

This chain uses TRBV11-2 with TRBJ2-7, with 8 bases lining up with TRBD1. Germline CDR1 and CDR2: SGHAT and FQNNGV. The CDR3 consists of 13 residues. Unmatched junction bases numbered 7, after V lost 7 bases and J lost 5 bases. The CDR3 spells CASNPWTGNEQYF. The CDR3 DNA sequence: TGTGCCAGCAACCCCTGGACAGGGAACGAGCAGTACTTC.

The chain couples TRBV15 to TRBJ2-1; D not certain. Germline lookup yields CDR1 LNHNV and CDR2 YYDKDF (reference sequence). V was clipped by 5 bases and J by 7 bases, with 15 bases between them. The CDR3 runs to 14 residues. Here the CDR3 DNA reads TGTGCCACCAGCTATCTGGGCCATATAAATGAGCAGTTCTTC. It translates to CATSYLGHINEQFF.

The chain joins TRBV7-9 to TRBJ2-7, with a possible D match to TRBD2 (5 bases). The V end was cut by 5 bases, the J end by 0 bases, with 14 bases between. Germline CDR1 and CDR2: SEHNR and FQNEAQ (reference sequence). CDR3 length: 15 amino acids. For the CDR3, the DNA is TGTGCCAGCAGCCCGCCCCTGCGGGCCTCCTACGAGCAGTACTTC. Protein product: CASSPPLRASYEQYF.

The chain couples TRBV7-8 to TRBJ1-1, with D uncertain. V was cut by 1 base and J by 4 bases, with 7 bases left in between. From germline, CDR1 is SGHVS and CDR2 FQNEAQ. The CDR3 is 13 residues long. CDR3 sequence: CASSLGVSTEAFF. The CDR3, as DNA: TGTGCCAGCAGCTTAGGGGTGTCCACTGAAGCTTTCTTT.

V gene TRBV20-1 combines with J gene TRBJ1-1; D ambiguous. The CDR3 totals 8 residues. Germline V gene sequence: CDR1 DFQATT, CDR2 SNEGSKA (reference sequence). CDR3 loop: CRITEAFF. CDR3 sequence (DNA): TGCAGAATCACTGAAGCTTTCTTT.

The chain carries TRBV10-2 and TRBJ2-1; 8 positions agree with TRBD2. The CDR3 loop spans 14 amino acids. Germline CDR1 reads WSHSY; CDR2 reads SAAADI. After removal of 4 bases from V and 8 bases from J, the junction contained 7 bases not matched to a gene. The CDR3 region has the DNA TGCGCCAGCAGTGGACTAGCGATGAGAGATGAGCAGTTCTTC. It encodes CASSGLAMRDEQFF.

J is TRBJ1-5 and V is TRBV7-9; no clear D gene. The germline CDR1 and CDR2 sequences are SEHNR and FQNEAQ (reference sequence). The CDR3 is 12 residues long. Trimming took 8 bases from V and 4 from J, leaving 9 bases between them. This chain's CDR3 is CASREMNQPQHF. DNA for the CDR3: TGTGCCAGCCGGGAGATGAATCAGCCCCAGCATTTT. Full variable domain (outside the CDR3, taken from reference TRBV7-9 and TRBJ1-5): DTGVSQNPRHKITKRGQNVTFRCDPISEHNRLYWYRQTLGQGPEFLTYFQNEAQLEKSRLLSDRFSAERPKGSFSTLEIQRTEQGDSAMYLCASREMNQPQHFGDGTRLSIL.

The J gene is TRBJ2-7, the V gene TRBV7-9; D gene uncertain. Germline V CDR1 and CDR2: SEHNR, FQNEAQ (reference sequence). Trimming cost V 1 base and J 2 bases, with 9 bases left between them. The CDR3 covers 14 residues. CDR3 in amino acids: CASSLGSYPYEQYF. CDR3 DNA sequence: TGTGCCAGCAGCTTAGGGTCATATCCCTACGAGCAGTACTTC.

This sequence joins TRBV7-6 and TRBJ2-5; tentative D call: TRBD1 (5 bases). The V end was cut by 1 base, the J end by 0 bases, with 6 bases between. Germline CDR1 SGHVS, CDR2 FNYEAQ. There are 14 residues in the CDR3. The DNA for the CDR3 is TGTGCCAGCAGCTTAGAAGGGGACCAAGAGACCCAGTACTTC. Residues: CASSLEGDQETQYF.

This sequence joins TRBV15 and TRBJ1-4; possible D gene TRBD1, 5 bases. The germline CDR1 and CDR2 sequences are LNHNV and YYDKDF (reference sequence). V lost 4 bases and J lost 4, with 7 bases in between. This CDR3 spans 13 amino acids. The DNA of the CDR3 is TGTGCCACCAGCAAACAGGATAATGAAAAACTGTTTTTT. As protein: CATSKQDNEKLFF.

The chain joins TRBV15 to TRBJ2-5, with no clear D. The germline CDR1 and CDR2 sequences are LNHNV and YYDKDF (reference sequence). CDR3 length: 16 residues. V was pared by 3 bases and J by 1 base, with 15 bases between. In DNA form, the CDR3 reads TGTGCCACCAGCAGTTATCGTAGGCAGACCCAAGAGACCCAGTACTTC. This sequence encodes CATSSYRRQTQETQYF.

The rearrangement uses TRBV2 and TRBJ2-1; 9 bases map to TRBD2. V lost 5 bases and J lost 7; bases outside the gene matches: 18. Germline values: CDR1 SNHLY, CDR2 FYNNEI. The CDR3 is made up of 18 amino acids. As DNA, the CDR3 is TGTGCCAGCAGTCTGGGACTAGCTGCTCTCTCCCCCGGGAATGAGCAGTTCTTC. It translates to CASSLGLAALSPGNEQFF.

This clone was seen a single time. This rearrangement joins TRBV27 to TRBJ1-1, with TRBD1 matching 8 bases. Per germline, CDR1 MNHEY and CDR2 SMNVEV (reference sequence). J gave up 5 bases and V 5 bases, and 10 bases lay outside the gene matches. This CDR3 has 15 amino acids. The CDR3 DNA reads as TGTGCCAGCAGTCCACACGGACAGGGAAGTACTGAAGCTTTCTTT. Residues: CASSPHGQGSTEAFF.

The CDR3 here is CASSLDLGLAGSYEQYF. CDR3 bases: TGTGCCAGCAGCTTAGATCTTGGACTAGCGGGGTCCTACGAGCAGTACTTC. The chain links TRBV11-2 to TRBJ2-7; 12 bases are a match to TRBD2. Trimming cost V 0 bases and J 1 base; bases outside gene matches: 4. From germline, CDR1 is SGHAT and CDR2 FQNNGV. The CDR3 runs 17 residues.

Regarding this clone: The sample holds other DNA sequences that translate to the same CDR3. The rearrangement uses TRBV7-8 and TRBJ2-7; no firm D call. This CDR3 region has 12 residues. The V and J ends lost 1 base and 3 bases respectively, with 4 bases between them. CDR1 is SGHVS, CDR2 FQNEAQ, per germline. The CDR3 reads CASSLGVYEQYF. The CDR3 coding sequence is TGTGCCAGCAGCTTAGGCGTCTACGAGCAGTACTTC.

The genes are TRBV10-1 and TRBJ2-2; 8 positions agree with TRBD1. Germline V gene data show CDR1 as WNHNN and CDR2 as SYGVQD (reference sequence). With 8 bases clipped from V and 6 bases from J, the junction kept 5 bases outside the gene matches. CDR3 length equals 13 residues. The CDR3 DNA reads as TGCGCCAGCGGCGACAGGGGATCCGGGGAGCTGTTTTTT. Its translation is CASGDRGSGELFF.

This clone was seen only a few times. The chain is built from TRBV29-1 and TRBJ1-2; TRBD1 is a possible D gene (5 bases). Trimming took off 4 bases at V and 4 bases at J, with 13 bases between the two ends. Germline V gives CDR1 SQVTM, CDR2 ANQGSEA. The CDR3 sequence is 13 residues long. The CDR3, as DNA: TGCAGCGTTGTTTTGCAGGGAAGCTATGGCTACACCTTC. Translated: CSVVLQGSYGYTF.

J is TRBJ2-3 and V is TRBV11-2; TRBD2 aligns across 10 bases. There are 16 residues in the CDR3. Germline CDR1 and CDR2: SGHAT and FQNNGV. V lost 5 bases to trimming and J lost 4 bases; unmatched junction nucleotides: 9. The CDR3 DNA reads as TGTGCCAGCAGCCCGCCAGGGCTAGCGGGAGCAGATACGCAGTATTTT. As protein: CASSPPGLAGADTQYF.

The rearrangement links TRBV21-1 to TRBJ1-2. TRBV21-1 is an annotated pseudogene. The CDR3 has 13 residues. CDR3 loop: CASIPGPSYGYTF. In nucleotides, the CDR3 is TGTGCCAGCATCCCGGGACCGAGCTATGGCTACACCTTC.